This TCR beta chain comes out of a study of tumor and adjacent non-tumor tissue in lung cancer. Across the study: There were 12 adenocarcinoma, a couple of squamous cell carcinoma and 1 small cell lung cancer cases. Study-level points and caveats: Tumor tissue had significantly higher TCR diversity than normal lung.

The template was RNA from unsorted bulk tissue. More than 3 cm separated this lung sample from the edge of the tumor. V was pared by 1 base and J by 9 bases, with 10 bases between. CDR3 length: 13 amino acids. TCRbeta libraries were built with three rounds of nested PCR, modified from ARM-PCR. TCRdb reprocessed the multiplex PCR reads with MiXCR, giving one entry per CDR3 protein. The sample holds about 75,000 distinct CDR3 sequences; nearly 70% are singletons and the top ten take roughly 25%. The table lists this clonotype with a count of one. What it recognizes is unknown. Just one base apart from a much larger clone, this may be a read error.

The sample was distant non-tumor lung tissue. J is TRBJ2-4 and V is TRBV12-3 or TRBV12-4; the D gene is possibly TRBD2 (6 bases). This TCR derives from a woman aged 50 to 65 with non-small cell lung cancer. Here the CDR3 DNA reads TGTGCCAGCAGTTTAGGGGGGAGGAGCATTCAGTACTTC. Its protein is CASSLGGRSIQYF.